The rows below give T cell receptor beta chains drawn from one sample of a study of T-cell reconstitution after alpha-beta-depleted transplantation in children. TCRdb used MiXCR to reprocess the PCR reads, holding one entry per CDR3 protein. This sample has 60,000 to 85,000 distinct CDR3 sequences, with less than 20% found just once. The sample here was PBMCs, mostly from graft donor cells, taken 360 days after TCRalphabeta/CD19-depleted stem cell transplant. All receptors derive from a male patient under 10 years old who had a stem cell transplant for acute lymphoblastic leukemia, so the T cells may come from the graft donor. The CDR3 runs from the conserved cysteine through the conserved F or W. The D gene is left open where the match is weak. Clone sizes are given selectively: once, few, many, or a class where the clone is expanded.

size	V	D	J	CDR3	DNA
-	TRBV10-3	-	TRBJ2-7	CAIGDRYEQYF	TGTGCCATCGGGGACCGATACGAGCAGTACTTC
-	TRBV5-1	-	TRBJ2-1	CASREVILGNEQFF	TGCGCCAGCAGAGAGGTGATCTTGGGCAATGAGCAGTTCTTC
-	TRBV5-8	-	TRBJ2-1	CASSLSGDLYNEQFF	TGTGCCAGCAGCTTGTCAGGGGACCTATACAATGAGCAGTTCTTC
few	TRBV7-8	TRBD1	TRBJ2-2	CASSLVRGGASTGELFF	TGTGCCAGCAGCTTAGTGAGAGGGGGCGCGAGTACCGGGGAGCTGTTTTTT
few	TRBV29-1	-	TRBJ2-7	CSVLRRERTYEQYF	TGCAGCGTCCTGAGACGGGAGAGGACCTACGAGCAGTACTTC
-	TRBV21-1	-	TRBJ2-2	CARGAGELFF	TGTGCCCGGGGCGCCGGGGAGCTGTTTTTT
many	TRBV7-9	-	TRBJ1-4	CASSLGQTGKLFF	TGTGCCAGCAGCTTAGGACAGACGGGAAAACTGTTTTTT
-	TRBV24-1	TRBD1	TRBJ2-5	CATSLKPGTGPQETQYF	TGTGCCACCAGTTTGAAACCGGGGACAGGTCCTCAAGAGACCCAGTACTTC
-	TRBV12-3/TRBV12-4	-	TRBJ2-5	CASSFLGQGGQETQYF	TGTGCCAGCAGTTTCCTGGGGCAGGGAGGCCAAGAGACCCAGTACTTC
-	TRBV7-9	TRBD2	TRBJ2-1	CASSSWTSGGVYNEQFF	TGTGCCAGCAGCTCCTGGACTAGCGGCGGGGTTTACAATGAGCAGTTCTTC
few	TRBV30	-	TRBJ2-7	CAWSVRGGRVPYEQYF	TGTGCCTGGAGTGTACGAGGGGGAAGGGTTCCCTACGAGCAGTACTTC
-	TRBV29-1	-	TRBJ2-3	CSVEGGGLGTDTDTQYF	TGCAGCGTTGAAGGGGGCGGTTTGGGGACCGACACAGATACGCAGTATTTT
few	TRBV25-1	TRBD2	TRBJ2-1	CASSGYSRTSGKNEQFF	TGTGCCAGCAGTGGATATAGCAGGACTAGCGGGAAGAATGAGCAGTTCTTC
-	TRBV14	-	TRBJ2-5	CASSQDRGGPYQETQYF	TGTGCCAGCAGCCAAGATCGCGGAGGACCGTACCAAGAGACCCAGTACTTC
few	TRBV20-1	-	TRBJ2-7	CSALGQGFDEQYF	TGCAGTGCCCTGGGTCAGGGGTTCGACGAGCAGTACTTC
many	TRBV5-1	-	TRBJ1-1	CASSPGGILNTEAFF	TGCGCCAGCAGCCCCGGCGGGATTTTGAACACTGAAGCTTTCTTT
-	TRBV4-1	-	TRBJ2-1	CASRPQLLSSYNEQFF	TGCGCCTCCCGACCCCAGCTCTTGAGCTCCTACAATGAGCAGTTCTTC
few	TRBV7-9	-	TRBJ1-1	CASSSTGRAEAFF	TGTGCCAGCAGCTCAACAGGACGCGCTGAAGCTTTCTTT
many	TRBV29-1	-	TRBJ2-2	CSVVGRATGELFF	TGCAGCGTTGTAGGACGGGCCACCGGGGAGCTGTTTTTT
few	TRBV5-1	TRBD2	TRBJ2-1	CASNPIAGGSYNEQFF	TGCGCCAGCAACCCAATAGCGGGAGGCTCCTACAATGAGCAGTTCTTC
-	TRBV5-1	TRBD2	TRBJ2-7	CASLVGLAGGWEQYF	TGCGCCAGCTTGGTCGGCCTAGCGGGAGGGTGGGAGCAGTACTTC
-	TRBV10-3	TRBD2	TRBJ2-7	CAISRLAGPYEQYF	TGTGCCATCAGTCGACTAGCGGGCCCCTACGAGCAGTACTTC
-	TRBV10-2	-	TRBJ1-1	CASSGQGLNTEAFF	TGCGCCAGCAGTGGTCAGGGACTGAACACTGAAGCTTTCTTT
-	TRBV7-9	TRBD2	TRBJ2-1	CASTTTSGRNNEQFF	TGTGCCAGCACCACGACTAGCGGGAGAAACAATGAGCAGTTCTTC
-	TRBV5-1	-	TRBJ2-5	CASSLMPPVETQYF	TGCGCCAGCAGCTTGATGCCCCCCGTGGAGACCCAGTACTTC
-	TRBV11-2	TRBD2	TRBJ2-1	CASSVRQTSGRVKQFF	TGTGCCAGCAGCGTACGCCAGACTAGCGGGAGGGTGAAGCAGTTCTTC
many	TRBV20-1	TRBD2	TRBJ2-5	CSATRLAGDSETQYF	TGCAGTGCTACCAGATTAGCGGGAGATTCAGAGACCCAGTACTTC
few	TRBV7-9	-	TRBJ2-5	CASSEGETQYF	TGTGCCAGCAGCGAGGGAGAGACCCAGTACTTC
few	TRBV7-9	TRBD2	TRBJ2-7	CASSAVVAGAWYEQYF	TGTGCCAGCAGCGCCGTAGTAGCGGGGGCTTGGTACGAGCAGTACTTC
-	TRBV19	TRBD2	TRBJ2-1	CASSTPWTSGSRAYEQFF	TGTGCCAGTAGTACTCCCTGGACTAGCGGGAGTAGGGCCTATGAGCAGTTCTTC
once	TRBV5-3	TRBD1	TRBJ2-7	CARSAVPGTGSPHEQYF	TGTGCCAGGAGCGCTGTGCCCGGGACAGGGTCTCCCCACGAGCAGTACTTC
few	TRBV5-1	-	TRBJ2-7	CASSLGLDSYEQYF	TGCGCCAGCAGCTTGGGCCTGGACTCGTACGAGCAGTACTTC
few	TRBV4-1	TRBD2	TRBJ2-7	CASSQLAGGYEQYF	TGCGCCAGCAGCCAACTAGCGGGAGGTTACGAGCAGTACTTC
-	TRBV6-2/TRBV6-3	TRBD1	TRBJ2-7	CASSSIKGTGRLFPYEQYF	TGTGCCAGCAGTTCAATTAAAGGGACAGGGAGGCTTTTCCCCTACGAGCAGTACTTC
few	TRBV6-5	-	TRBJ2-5	CASSSTTNQETQYF	TGTGCCAGCAGTTCTACGACTAACCAAGAGACCCAGTACTTC
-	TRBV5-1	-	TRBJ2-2	CATTRAVLPGRPNTGELFF	TGCGCCACCACCCGGGCCGTCCTCCCCGGACGGCCGAACACCGGGGAGCTGTTTTTT
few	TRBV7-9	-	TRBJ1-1	CSSSLAWGGTNTEAFF	TGTTCCAGCAGCTTAGCGTGGGGAGGGACCAACACTGAAGCTTTCTTT
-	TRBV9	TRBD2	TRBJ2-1	CASSVGGLAGVEQFF	TGTGCCAGCAGCGTAGGGGGGCTAGCGGGAGTTGAGCAGTTCTTC
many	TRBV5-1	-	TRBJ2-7	CASSSRGTLLEQYF	TGCGCCAGCAGCTCCAGGGGTACCCTACTGGAGCAGTACTTC
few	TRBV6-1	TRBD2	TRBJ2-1	CASSKNLAGTSPIFYNEQFF	TGTGCCAGCAGTAAAAACCTAGCGGGAACGTCCCCTATATTCTACAATGAGCAGTTCTTC
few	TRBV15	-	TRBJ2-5	CATSRVPAQETQYF	TGTGCCACCAGCAGAGTGCCAGCCCAAGAGACCCAGTACTTC
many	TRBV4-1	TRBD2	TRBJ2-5	CASSPGLAGRETQYF	TGCGCCAGCAGCCCGGGACTAGCGGGAAGAGAGACCCAGTACTTC
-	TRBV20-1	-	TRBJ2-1	CSARASRVGDYNEQFF	TGCAGTGCTAGAGCCTCTCGTGTAGGAGACTACAATGAGCAGTTCTTC
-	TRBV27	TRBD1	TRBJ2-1	CASSFWTGVPHEQFF	TGTGCCAGCAGTTTCTGGACAGGGGTCCCCCATGAGCAGTTCTTC